Below, 3 T cell receptor beta chains from the same sample are listed, as sequenced in a study of cytomegalovirus exposure and HLA in healthy donors. The PCR employed 60 Vbeta primers together with 13 Jbeta primers. Repertoires were generated with immunoSEQ multiplex PCR, while TCRdb's copy carries only in-frame clones and drops some. Counted here are 200,000 to 250,000 clones, over 70% occurring once; the ten biggest clones make up 0.71%. Source material: PBMCs. The receptors shown here come from a boy aged 2 to 10 in good health and CMV-seronegative.

V and J are TRBV2 and TRBJ2-2, with 10 bases that match TRBD1. Germline values: CDR1 SNHLY, CDR2 FYNNEI. This CDR3 is 15 amino acids long. J gave up 5 bases and V 8 bases, and 8 bases lay outside the gene matches. CDR3 bases: TGTGCCAGCGCTTCGGACAGGGGGTGGACCGGGGAGCTGTTTTTT. It is translated as CASASDRGWTGELFF.

This chain links TRBV5-1 with TRBJ2-3; tentatively, D is TRBD1 (6 bases). V lost 4 bases, J lost 6 bases, and 21 bases lay in between. Germline lookup yields CDR1 SGHRS and CDR2 YFSETQ. The CDR3 is 16 amino acids. The CDR3 bases are TGCGCCAGCAGCCCAGAGCCGGGACACATAGGGGATACGCAGTATTTT. This codes for CASSPEPGHIGDTQYF.

V is TRBV9 and J is TRBJ2-3; TRBD2 matches 10 bases. The V segment lost 1 base and the J segment 3 bases; nucleotides outside the gene matches: 5. There are 16 residues in the CDR3. The V gene's germline CDR1 is SGDLS and CDR2 YYNGEE. CDR3 DNA: TGTGCCAGCAGCGTACTAGCGGGAGTGGAAACAGATACGCAGTATTTT. This translates into CASSVLAGVETDTQYF. The full variable domain, rest sourced from reference TRBV9 and TRBJ2-3, is DSGVTQTPKHLITATGQRVTLRCSPRSGDLSVYWYQQSLDQGLQFLIQYYNGEERAKGNILERFSAQQFPDLHSELNLSSLELGDSALYFCASSVLAGVETDTQYFGPGTRLTVL.